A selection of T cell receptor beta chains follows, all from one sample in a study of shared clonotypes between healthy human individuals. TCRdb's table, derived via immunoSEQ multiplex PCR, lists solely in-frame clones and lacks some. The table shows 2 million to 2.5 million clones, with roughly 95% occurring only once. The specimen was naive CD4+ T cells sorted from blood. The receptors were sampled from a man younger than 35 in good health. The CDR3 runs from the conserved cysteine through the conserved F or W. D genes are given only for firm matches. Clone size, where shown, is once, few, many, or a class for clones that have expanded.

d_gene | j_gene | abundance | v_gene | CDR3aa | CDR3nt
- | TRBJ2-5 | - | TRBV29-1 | CSSWGASETQYF | TGCAGCTCATGGGGGGCATCAGAGACCCAGTACTTC
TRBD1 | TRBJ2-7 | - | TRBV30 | CAWTRDRGLGVQYF | TGTGCCTGGACCCGCGACAGGGGGCTGGGTGTGCAGTACTTC
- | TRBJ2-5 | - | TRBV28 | CASSPTGGMGETQYF | TGTGCCAGCAGCCCAACTGGGGGGATGGGAGAGACCCAGTACTTC
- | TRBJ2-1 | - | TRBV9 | CASSVDGGVLYNEQFF | TGTGCCAGCAGCGTAGACGGAGGGGTCCTCTACAATGAGCAGTTCTTC
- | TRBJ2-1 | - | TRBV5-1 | CASRAAGTTRNEQFF | TGCGCCAGCAGGGCCGCCGGGACCACCCGTAATGAGCAGTTCTTC
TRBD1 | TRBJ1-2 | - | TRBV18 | CASSTGQGSDYGYTF | TGTGCCAGCTCTACTGGACAGGGAAGCGACTATGGCTACACCTTC
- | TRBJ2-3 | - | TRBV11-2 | CASSLDGQSTDTQYF | TGTGCCAGCAGCTTAGATGGTCAGTCTACCGATACGCAGTATTTT
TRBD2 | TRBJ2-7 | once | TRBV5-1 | CASSLGASGPAYEQYF | TGCGCCAGCAGCCTGGGGGCTAGCGGGCCTGCCTACGAGCAGTACTTC
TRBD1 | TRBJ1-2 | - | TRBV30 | CAWSPGQGNYGYTF | TGTGCCTGGAGCCCGGGACAGGGGAACTATGGCTACACCTTC
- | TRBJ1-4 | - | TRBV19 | CASSVLGTLNEKLFF | TGTGCCAGTAGTGTCCTCGGGACACTTAATGAAAAACTGTTTTTT
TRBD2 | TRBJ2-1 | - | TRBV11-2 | CASSPGLANEQFF | TGTGCCAGCAGCCCGGGACTAGCCAATGAGCAGTTCTTC
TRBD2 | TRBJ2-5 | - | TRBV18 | CASSPGTSGAPWLEETQYF | TGTGCCAGCTCACCCGGGACTAGCGGCGCCCCATGGTTAGAAGAGACCCAGTACTTC
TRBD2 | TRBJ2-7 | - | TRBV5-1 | CASSPGTSGVYEQYF | TGCGCCAGCAGCCCCGGGACTAGCGGGGTTTACGAGCAGTACTTC
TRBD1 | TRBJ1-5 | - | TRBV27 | CASSGQGSNNQPQHF | TGTGCCAGCAGTGGACAGGGGAGTAACAATCAGCCCCAGCATTTT
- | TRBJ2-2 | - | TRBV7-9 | CASSAGTTNTGELFF | TGTGCCAGCAGCGCCGGGACGACGAACACCGGGGAGCTGTTTTTT
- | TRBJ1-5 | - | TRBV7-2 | CASSLMGVSNQPQHF | TGTGCCAGCAGCTTAATGGGGGTGAGCAATCAGCCCCAGCATTTT
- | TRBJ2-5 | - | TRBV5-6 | CASSGLQETQYF | TGTGCCAGCAGCGGACTCCAAGAGACCCAGTACTTC
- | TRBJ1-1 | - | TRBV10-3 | CAIRMTGNTEAFF | TGTGCCATCAGGATGACAGGGAACACTGAAGCTTTCTTT
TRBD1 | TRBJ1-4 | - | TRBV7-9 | CASSSPSSDYRGLELFF | TGTGCCAGCAGCTCCCCGAGTTCGGATTACAGGGGGCTGGAACTGTTTTTT
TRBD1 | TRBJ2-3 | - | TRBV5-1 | CASSKWTGQADTQYF | TGCGCCAGCAGCAAATGGACAGGGCAGGCAGATACGCAGTATTTT
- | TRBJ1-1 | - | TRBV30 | CAWTRAGTEAFF | TGTGCCTGGACTAGGGCTGGCACTGAAGCTTTCTTT
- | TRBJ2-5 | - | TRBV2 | CASGRPKETQYF | TGTGCCAGCGGGAGACCCAAAGAGACCCAGTACTTC
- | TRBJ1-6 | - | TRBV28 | CASSFHTLSYNSPLHF | TGTGCCAGCAGCTTCCACACCCTCTCCTATAATTCACCCCTCCACTTT
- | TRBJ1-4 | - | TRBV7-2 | CASSWGPTVHNEKLFF | TGTGCCAGCAGCTGGGGCCCGACAGTACATAATGAAAAACTGTTTTTT
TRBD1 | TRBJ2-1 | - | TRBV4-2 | CASSQAGQGASYNEQFF | TGTGCCAGCAGCCAGGCGGGACAGGGGGCCTCCTACAATGAGCAGTTCTTC
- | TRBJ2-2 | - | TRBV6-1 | CASRESGTARAGELFF | TGTGCCAGCAGGGAAAGCGGGACAGCTCGCGCCGGGGAGCTGTTTTTT
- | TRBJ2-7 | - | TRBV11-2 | CASSVVILQVYEQYF | TGTGCCAGCAGCGTAGTCATCCTTCAGGTTTACGAGCAGTACTTC
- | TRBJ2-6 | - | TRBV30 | CAWSVQSGAGANVLTF | TGTGCCTGGAGTGTACAGTCAGGGGCTGGGGCCAACGTCCTGACTTTC
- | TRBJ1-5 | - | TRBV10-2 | CASSESGINQPQHF | TGCGCCAGCAGTGAGTCGGGCATCAATCAGCCCCAGCATTTT
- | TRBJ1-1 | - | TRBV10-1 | CASSESGNPVEAFF | TGCGCCAGCAGTGAGTCCGGGAACCCGGTAGAGGCTTTCTTT
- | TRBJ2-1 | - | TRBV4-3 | CASSQDRRTHWEQFF | TGCGCCAGCAGCCAAGATCGGCGGACACACTGGGAGCAGTTCTTC
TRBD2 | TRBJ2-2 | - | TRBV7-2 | CASSPTGLAGGLGELFF | TGTGCCAGCAGCCCGACCGGACTAGCGGGGGGGCTCGGGGAGCTGTTTTTT
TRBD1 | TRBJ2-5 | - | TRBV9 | CASSVGRDRASTQYF | TGTGCCAGCAGCGTAGGGAGGGACAGGGCCTCGACCCAGTACTTC
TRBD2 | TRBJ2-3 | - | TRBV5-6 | CASSLGELAGADTQYF | TGTGCCAGCAGCTTGGGAGAACTAGCGGGAGCTGATACGCAGTATTTT
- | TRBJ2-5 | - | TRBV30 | CAWSVPTRPGGTQYF | TGTGCCTGGAGTGTACCCACTAGGCCCGGCGGGACCCAGTACTTC
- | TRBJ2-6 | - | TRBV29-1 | CSALGGAGANVLTF | TGCAGCGCCTTGGGCGGGGCTGGGGCCAACGTCCTGACTTTC
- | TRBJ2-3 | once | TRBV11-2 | CASSLSRGDTQYF | TGTGCCAGCAGCTTATCGCGTGGAGATACGCAGTATTTT
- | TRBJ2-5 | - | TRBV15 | CATSRDPKETQYF | TGTGCCACCAGCAGAGATCCTAAAGAGACCCAGTACTTC
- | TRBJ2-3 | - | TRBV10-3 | CAISEQGGTDTQYF | TGTGCCATCAGTGAACAGGGAGGCACAGATACGCAGTATTTT
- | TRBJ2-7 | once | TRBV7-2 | CASSLTSGTLEQYF | TGTGCCAGCAGCTTAACGTCCGGCACCCTCGAGCAGTACTTC
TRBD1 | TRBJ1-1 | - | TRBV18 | CASSPPGQRNTEAFF | TGTGCCAGCTCACCGCCGGGACAGAGGAACACTGAAGCTTTCTTT